What follows is one T cell receptor (beta chain) and its context. This entry belongs to a study of blood T cell repertoires in COVID-19. The wider study: Sites across the United States, Italy and Spain contributed samples from acute and convalescent COVID-19.

The CDR3 loop spans 16 amino acids. CDR1 LGHNA and CDR2 YSLEER come from the germline V gene. Trimming cost V 0 bases and J 2 bases; bases outside gene matches: 7. Original processing methods: Reference gene primer amplification gave nucleated cell count estimates. The table came from immunoSEQ multiplex PCR; TCRdb's copy has only in-frame clones and leaves some out. V, J and clone size are those of that table, while D and trimming were read from the DNA. The table lists roughly 110,000 clones, 76% of them singletons. The V call is TRBV4-3, the J call TRBJ2-7; TRBD2 matches at 7 bases. This TCR was sampled from a man at least 80 years old with COVID-19, enrolled during active disease. Sequenced material: peripheral blood. CDR3 nucleotides: TGCGCCAGCAGCCAAGACGCTGGCGGGAGCCCCTACGAGCAGTACTTC. Its translation is CASSQDAGGSPYEQYF.